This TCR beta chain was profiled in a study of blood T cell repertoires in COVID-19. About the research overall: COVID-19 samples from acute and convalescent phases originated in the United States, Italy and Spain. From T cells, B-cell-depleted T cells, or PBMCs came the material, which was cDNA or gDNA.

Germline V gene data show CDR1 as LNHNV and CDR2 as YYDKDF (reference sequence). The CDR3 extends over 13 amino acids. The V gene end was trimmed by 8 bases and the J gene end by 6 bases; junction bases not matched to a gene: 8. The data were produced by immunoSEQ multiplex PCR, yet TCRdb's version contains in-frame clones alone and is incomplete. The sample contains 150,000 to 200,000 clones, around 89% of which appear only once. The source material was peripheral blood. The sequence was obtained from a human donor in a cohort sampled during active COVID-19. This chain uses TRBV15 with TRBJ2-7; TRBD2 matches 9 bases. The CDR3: CATGSRGGIEQYF. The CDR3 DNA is TGTGCCACCGGTTCGCGGGGGGGAATCGAGCAGTACTTC.